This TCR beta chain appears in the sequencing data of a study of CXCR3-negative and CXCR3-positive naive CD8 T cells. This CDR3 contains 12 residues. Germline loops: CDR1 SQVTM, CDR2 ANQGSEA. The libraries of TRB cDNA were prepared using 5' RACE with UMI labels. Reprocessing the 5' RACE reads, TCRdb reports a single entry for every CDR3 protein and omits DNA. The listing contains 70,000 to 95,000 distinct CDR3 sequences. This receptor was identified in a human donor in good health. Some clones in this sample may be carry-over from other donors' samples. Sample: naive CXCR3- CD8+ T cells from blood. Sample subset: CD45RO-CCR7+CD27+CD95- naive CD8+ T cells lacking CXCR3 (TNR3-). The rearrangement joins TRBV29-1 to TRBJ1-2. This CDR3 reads CSVDRVTYGYTF.